This T cell receptor (beta chain) was identified during a study of T cells expressing NK-cell markers. CDR3 length: 15 residues. Germline CDR1 SGHRS, CDR2 YFSETQ. TCRdb re-called the 5' RACE reads; one entry per CDR3 protein, DNA not given. The record lists under 200,000 distinct CDR3 sequences, of which the ten most abundant hold less than 20%. The J gene is TRBJ2-5, the V gene TRBV5-1; TCRdb names TRBD2, which stays unverified in the absence of DNA. The specimen was blood T cells: a sorted CD56 or NKG2C T cell subset, CD4+ or CD8+ T cells, or bulk PBMC T cells (not recorded which). This TCR derives from a woman between 18 and 70 years old in good health. The CDR3 sequence: CASSGGSFTKETQYF. Using reference TRBV5-1 and TRBJ2-5 for the parts outside the CDR3, the full variable domain is KAGVTQTPRYLIKTRGQQVTLSCSPISGHRSVSWYQQTPGQGLQFLFEYFSETQRNKGNFPGRFSGRQFSNSRSEMNVSTLELGDSALYLCASSGGSFTKETQYFGPGTRLLVL.